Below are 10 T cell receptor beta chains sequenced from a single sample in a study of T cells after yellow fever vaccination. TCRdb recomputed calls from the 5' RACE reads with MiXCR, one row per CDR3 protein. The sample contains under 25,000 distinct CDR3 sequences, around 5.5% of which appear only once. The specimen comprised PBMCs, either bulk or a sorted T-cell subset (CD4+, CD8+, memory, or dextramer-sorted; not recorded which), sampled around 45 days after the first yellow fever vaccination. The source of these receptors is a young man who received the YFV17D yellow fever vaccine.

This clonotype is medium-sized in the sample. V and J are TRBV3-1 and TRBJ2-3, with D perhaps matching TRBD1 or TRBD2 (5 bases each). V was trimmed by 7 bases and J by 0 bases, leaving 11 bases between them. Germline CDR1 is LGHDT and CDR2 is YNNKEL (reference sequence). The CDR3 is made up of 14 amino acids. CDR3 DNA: TGTGCCAGCAACTCACGGGGCAGCACAGATACGCAGTATTTT. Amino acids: CASNSRGSTDTQYF.

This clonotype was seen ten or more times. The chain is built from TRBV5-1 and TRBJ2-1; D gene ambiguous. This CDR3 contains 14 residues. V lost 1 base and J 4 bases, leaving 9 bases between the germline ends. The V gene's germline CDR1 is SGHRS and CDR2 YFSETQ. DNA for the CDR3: TGCGCCAGCAGCTTGATGACGACTTACAATGAGCAGTTCTTC. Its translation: CASSLMTTYNEQFF.

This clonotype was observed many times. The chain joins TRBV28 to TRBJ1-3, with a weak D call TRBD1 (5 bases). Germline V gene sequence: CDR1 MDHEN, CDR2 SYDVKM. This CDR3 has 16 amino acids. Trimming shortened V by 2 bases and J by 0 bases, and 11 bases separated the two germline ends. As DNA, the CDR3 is TGTGCCAGCAGTTTACACACAGGATCCTCTGGAAACACCATATATTTT. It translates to CASSLHTGSSGNTIYF.

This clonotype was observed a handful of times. The CDR3 coding sequence is TGTGCCAGCTCACCACCAGGACAGGGAGGATCTGCTGGGGCCAACGTCCTGACTTTC. This codes for CASSPPGQGGSAGANVLTF. The J gene is TRBJ2-6, the V gene TRBV18; 8 bases align to TRBD1. The V gene end was trimmed by 0 bases and the J gene end by 2 bases; junction bases not matched to a gene: 9. Germline assignment: CDR1 KGHSH and CDR2 LQKENI. The CDR3 contains 19 residues.

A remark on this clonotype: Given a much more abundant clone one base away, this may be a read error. CDR3 sequence: CASSVLWGGVSDTQYF. CDR3 DNA sequence: TGTGCCAGCAGCGTACTGTGGGGGGGGGTGTCAGATACGCAGTATTTT. The J gene is TRBJ2-3, the V gene TRBV7-2; TRBD2 aligns across 7 bases. This CDR3 contains 16 residues. Unmatched junction bases numbered 12, after V lost 5 bases and J lost 4 bases. Germline values: CDR1 SGHTA, CDR2 FQGNSA. The full variable domain, its missing parts supplied by reference TRBV7-2 and TRBJ2-3, is GAGVSQSPSNKVTEKGKDVELRCDPISGHTALYWYRQSLGQGLEFLIYFQGNSAPDKSGLPSDRFSAERTGGSVSTLTIQRTQQEDSAVYLCASSVLWGGVSDTQYFGPGTRLTVL.

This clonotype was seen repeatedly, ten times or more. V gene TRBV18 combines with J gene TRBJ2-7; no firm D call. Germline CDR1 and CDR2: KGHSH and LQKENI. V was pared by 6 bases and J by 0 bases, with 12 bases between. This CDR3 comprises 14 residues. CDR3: CASSPRRSSYEQYF. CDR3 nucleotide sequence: TGTGCCAGCTCCCCTCGCAGGAGCTCCTACGAGCAGTACTTC.

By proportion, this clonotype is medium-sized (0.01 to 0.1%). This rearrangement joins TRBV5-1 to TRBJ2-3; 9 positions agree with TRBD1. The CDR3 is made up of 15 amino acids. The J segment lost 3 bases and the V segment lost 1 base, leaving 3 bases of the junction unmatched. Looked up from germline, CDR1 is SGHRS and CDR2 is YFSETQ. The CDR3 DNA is TGCGCCAGCAGCTTGATGGACAGGGGAACAGATACGCAGTATTTT. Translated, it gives CASSLMDRGTDTQYF.

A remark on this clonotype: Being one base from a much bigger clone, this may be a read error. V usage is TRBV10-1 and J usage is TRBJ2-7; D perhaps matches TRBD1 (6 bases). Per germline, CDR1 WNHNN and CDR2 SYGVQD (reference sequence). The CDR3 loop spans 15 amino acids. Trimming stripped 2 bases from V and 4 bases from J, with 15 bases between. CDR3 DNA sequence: TGCGCCAGCAGTGAGCTCGCCGGGACAAGGTACGAGCAGTACTTC. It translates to CASSELAGTRYEQYF.

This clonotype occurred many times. CDR3 residues: CASSLPTGGYGYTF. CDR3 coding DNA: TGTGCCAGCAGCTTACCGACAGGGGGCTATGGCTACACCTTC. The chain has TRBV7-2 and TRBJ1-2, with 9 bases identical to TRBD1. V shed 2 bases, J shed 4 bases, and the junction held 2 bases outside the gene matches. This CDR3 has 14 amino acids. Germline CDR1 SGHTA, CDR2 FQGNSA.

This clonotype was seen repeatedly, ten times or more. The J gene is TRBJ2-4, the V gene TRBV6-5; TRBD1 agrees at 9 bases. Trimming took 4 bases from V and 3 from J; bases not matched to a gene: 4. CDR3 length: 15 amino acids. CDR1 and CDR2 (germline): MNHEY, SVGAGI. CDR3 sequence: CASSSPGQGKNIQYF. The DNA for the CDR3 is TGTGCCAGCAGTTCCCCGGGACAGGGCAAAAACATTCAGTACTTC.